This T cell receptor beta chain was identified in a study of control samples from healthy donors and cancer patients. Sequencing was performed with immunoSEQ multiplex PCR; in TCRdb, only in-frame clones are kept and a portion is missing. The sample contains approximately 150,000 clones, 90% to 95% of which appear only once. The CDR3 is 15 amino acids. This TCR came from a woman aged 18-29 years in good health. Sample: blood. This sequence joins TRBV21-1 and TRBJ1-5. TRBV21-1 is described as a pseudogene. CDR3 protein: CASSKKTPGPGAQHF. DNA for the CDR3: TGTGCCAGCAGCAAAAAAACCCCGGGTCCCGGGGCCCAGCATTTT.